These 12 T cell receptor beta chains were sequenced from one sample in a study of T cell responses to AZD1222 COVID-19 vaccine. Using immunoSEQ multiplex PCR, the repertoire was profiled, and TCRdb retains in-frame clones only, with some absent. Of around 92,000 clones listed, approximately 91% were seen once; the top ten hold roughly 20%. This specimen was peripheral blood, taken on day 0 of AZD1222 vaccination. The source is an adult in good health.

The chain carries TRBV29-1 and TRBJ2-7; tentatively, D is TRBD1 (5 bases). The CDR3 totals 14 residues. Germline CDR1 and CDR2: SQVTM and ANQGSEA. The V gene lost 7 bases and the J gene lost 1 base, with 17 bases spanning the gap. The CDR3 reads CSAVKDTASYEQYF. The CDR3 DNA reads TGCAGCGCCGTAAAGGACACTGCTTCCTACGAGCAGTACTTC.

Remarks on this clone: Other DNA sequences in this specimen translate into the identical CDR3. The J gene is TRBJ1-3, the V gene TRBV11-3, with 7 bases aligning to TRBD1. CDR3 size: 14 residues. V was pared by 5 bases and J by 1 base, with 2 bases of the junction left unmatched. Germline V gives CDR1 SGHNT, CDR2 YENEEA. CDR3 sequence (DNA): TGTGCCAGCAGCAGACAGGGTTCTGGAAACACCATATATTTT. Translating gives CASSRQGSGNTIYF. Full variable domain (remainder filled in from reference TRBV11-3 and TRBJ1-3): EAGVVQSPRYKIIEKKQPVAFWCNPISGHNTLYWYLQNLGQGPELLIRYENEEAVDDSQLPKDRFSAERLKGVDSTLKIQPAELGDSAVYLCASSRQGSGNTIYFGEGSWLTVV.

J is TRBJ1-6 and V is TRBV19; 7 bases are shared with TRBD1. The CDR3 runs 15 residues. The germline V gene encodes CDR1 LNHDA and CDR2 SQIVND (reference sequence). The V gene end was trimmed by 5 bases and the J gene end by 10 bases; junction bases not matched to a gene: 11. CDR3 bases: TGTGCCAGTAGTCAAGATACACAGGGGAGCTCACCCCTCCACTTT. Translation: CASSQDTQGSSPLHF.

In its sample, this clone was seen once. The J gene is TRBJ1-2, the V gene TRBV4-2; D ambiguous. CDR3 length: 16 amino acids. Germline V CDR1 and CDR2: LGHNA, YNFKEQ. Deletions cut 0 bases from V and 1 base from J, with 12 bases between. CDR3 region: CASSQEMRNLNYGYTF. CDR3 nucleotide sequence: TGTGCCAGCAGCCAAGAAATGAGAAATCTTAACTATGGCTACACCTTC.

The chain links TRBV5-1 to TRBJ1-1; weak D call: TRBD1 (5 bases). This CDR3 is built from 13 residues. V was clipped by 5 bases and J by 3 bases, with 11 bases between them. Germline V gives CDR1 SGHRS, CDR2 YFSETQ. The CDR3 reads CASSRDLYTEAFF. The DNA of the CDR3 is TGCGCCAGCAGTCGGGACCTATACACTGAAGCTTTCTTT. Combining the CDR3 with reference TRBV5-1 and TRBJ1-1 gives the whole variable domain KAGVTQTPRYLIKTRGQQVTLSCSPISGHRSVSWYQQTPGQGLQFLFEYFSETQRNKGNFPGRFSGRQFSNSRSEMNVSTLELGDSALYLCASSRDLYTEAFFGQGTRLTVV.

This chain links TRBV12-5 with TRBJ1-1; the D gene is possibly TRBD1 (5 bases). The germline CDR1 and CDR2 sequences are LGHNT and FRNRAP. The CDR3 consists of 14 residues. V was trimmed by 5 bases and J by 4 bases, leaving 14 bases between them. CDR3 loop: CASGRLGGGTEAFF. CDR3 nucleotide sequence: TGTGCTAGTGGTCGCCTCGGGGGGGGCACTGAAGCTTTCTTT.

This chain uses TRBV7-2 with TRBJ1-4; D is possibly TRBD1 (6 bases). Trimming pared 4 bases from V and 7 bases from J, leaving 13 bases between. The CDR3 is 14 amino acids. The germline V gene has CDR1 SGHTA and CDR2 FQGNSA. This chain's CDR3 is CASSSTGWGEKLFF. CDR3 nucleotides: TGTGCCAGCAGCTCAACAGGGTGGGGTGAAAAACTGTTTTTT. Combining the CDR3 with reference TRBV7-2 and TRBJ1-4 gives the whole variable domain GAGVSQSPSNKVTEKGKDVELRCDPISGHTALYWYRQSLGQGLEFLIYFQGNSAPDKSGLPSDRFSAERTGGSVSTLTIQRTQQEDSAVYLCASSSTGWGEKLFFGSGTQLSVL.

The V and J genes are TRBV5-4 and TRBJ1-1; perhaps TRBD1 as D (5 bases). The germline V gene has CDR1 SGHNT and CDR2 YYREEE (reference sequence). V shed 0 bases and J shed 4 bases, with 10 bases lying between them. This CDR3 has 14 amino acids. Here the CDR3 DNA reads TGTGCCAGCAGCTTGGCGGGGCGGGTCACTGAAGCTTTCTTT. It translates to CASSLAGRVTEAFF.

The chain employs TRBV19 and TRBJ1-3; perhaps TRBD1 as D (6 bases). This CDR3 is built from 15 residues. The V end lost 6 bases, the J end lost 5 bases, and 17 bases lay between the germline ends. CDR1 and CDR2 (germline): LNHDA, SQIVND (reference sequence). CDR3: CASSLLGRGRNTIYF. CDR3 nucleotides: TGTGCCAGTAGCCTTCTTGGCAGGGGAAGAAACACCATATATTTT.

The chain uses TRBV28 and TRBJ2-7; TRBD2 matches at 8 bases. Germline trimming cut 5 bases from V and 7 bases from J; bases unmatched to any gene: 13. The CDR3 sequence is 15 residues long. Germline V lookup: CDR1 MDHEN, CDR2 SYDVKM. CDR3 nucleotides: TGTGCCAGCAGTACCTCCGGGACTAGTAGTAAGGAGCAGTACTTC. Translation gives CASSTSGTSSKEQYF.

J is TRBJ1-5 and V is TRBV6-5; possibly TRBD1 for D (6 bases). The length of the CDR3 is 13 residues. From germline, CDR1 is MNHEY and CDR2 SVGAGI. V lost 6 bases to trimming and J lost 7 bases, with 13 bases between them. Here the CDR3 DNA reads TGTGCCAGCAGCCGCAGGGGAAGGCAGCCCCAGCATTTT. This sequence encodes CASSRRGRQPQHF.

This clone has a handful of counts. This chain joins TRBV19 and TRBJ2-1; either TRBD1 or TRBD2 may fit D (5 bases each). Trimming pared 6 bases from V and 5 bases from J, leaving 20 bases between. This CDR3 is 16 amino acids long. Per the germline V gene, CDR1 is LNHDA and CDR2 is SQIVND (reference sequence). The CDR3: CASSREGTWLHNEQFF. The CDR3 DNA reads as TGTGCCAGTAGCCGAGAGGGGACGTGGCTCCACAATGAGCAGTTCTTC.